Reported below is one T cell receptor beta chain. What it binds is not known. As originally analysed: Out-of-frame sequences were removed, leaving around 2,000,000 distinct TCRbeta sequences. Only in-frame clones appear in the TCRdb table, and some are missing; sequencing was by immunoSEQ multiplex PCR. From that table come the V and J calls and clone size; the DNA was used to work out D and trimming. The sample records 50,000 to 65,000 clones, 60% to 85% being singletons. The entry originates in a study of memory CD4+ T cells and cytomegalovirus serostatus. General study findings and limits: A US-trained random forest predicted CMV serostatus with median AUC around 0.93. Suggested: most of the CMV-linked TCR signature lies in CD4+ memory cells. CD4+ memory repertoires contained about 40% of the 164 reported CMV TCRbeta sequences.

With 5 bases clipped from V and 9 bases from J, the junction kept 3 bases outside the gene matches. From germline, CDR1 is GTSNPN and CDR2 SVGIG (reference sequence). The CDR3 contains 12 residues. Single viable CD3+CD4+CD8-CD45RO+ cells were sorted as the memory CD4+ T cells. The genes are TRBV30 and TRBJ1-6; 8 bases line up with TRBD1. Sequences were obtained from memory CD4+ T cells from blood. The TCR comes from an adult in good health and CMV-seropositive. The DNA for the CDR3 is TGTGCCTGGGGACAGGGCACTTCACCCCTCCACTTT. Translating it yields CAWGQGTSPLHF.